The rows below give T cell receptor beta chains drawn from one sample of a study of vaccination and CD4 T cells after COVID-19. Antigens for these TCRs are unknown. One entry per CDR3 protein results from TCRdb running MiXCR on the PCR reads. The repertoire holds about 6,900 distinct CDR3 sequences, with about 29% as singletons. Material for sequencing was CD4+ T cells from blood, cultured in vitro. The receptor source for this set is a human donor in good health. CDR3s include the opening cysteine and the closing phenylalanine or tryptophan. The D gene is left open where the match is weak. Clone sizes are given selectively: once, few, many, or a class where the clone is expanded.

D: TRBD1; J: TRBJ1-1; V: TRBV12-3/TRBV12-4; size: -; DNA: TGTGCCAGCAGTCCCTGGACAGGGGAAGGGAACACTGAAGCTTTCTTT; CDR3: CASSPWTGEGNTEAFF
D: TRBD2; J: TRBJ2-1; V: TRBV20-1; size: few; DNA: TGCAGTGCCTTAGCGGGGGTTTTCAATGAGCAGTTCTTC; CDR3: CSALAGVFNEQFF
D: -; J: TRBJ1-2; V: TRBV29-1; size: -; DNA: TGCAGCGTTGGCCGATATGGCTACACCTTC; CDR3: CSVGRYGYTF
D: -; J: TRBJ2-4; V: TRBV29-1; size: few; DNA: TGCAGCGTTGGTCAGGGAAACATTCAGTACTTC; CDR3: CSVGQGNIQYF
D: TRBD1; J: TRBJ2-3; V: TRBV29-1; size: once; DNA: TGCACCCTTTTGGGACAGGGGACAGATACGCAGTATTTT; CDR3: CTLLGQGTDTQYF
D: -; J: TRBJ1-2; V: TRBV27; size: few; DNA: TGTGCCAGCAGTCCGACTAGAACAGCCTATGGCTACACCTTC; CDR3: CASSPTRTAYGYTF
D: -; J: TRBJ2-7; V: TRBV7-6; size: -; DNA: TGTGCCAGCAGCCCGGGACCCAACTACGAGCAGTACTTC; CDR3: CASSPGPNYEQYF
D: -; J: TRBJ2-7; V: TRBV28; size: -; DNA: TGTGCCAGCAGTTTATCGAAACGTCCACCCCGCTACGAGCAGTACTTC; CDR3: CASSLSKRPPRYEQYF
D: -; J: TRBJ2-2; V: TRBV15; size: medium-sized; DNA: TGTGCCACCAGCAGAGATTGGGGGGAGCTGTTTTTT; CDR3: CATSRDWGELFF
D: TRBD1; J: TRBJ1-1; V: TRBV2; size: few; DNA: TGTGCCAGCGGGACAGGGCCGAGCACTGAAGCTTTCTTT; CDR3: CASGTGPSTEAFF
D: -; J: TRBJ2-7; V: TRBV27; size: few; DNA: TGTGCCAGCAGTTTCGCCCCCCCGGACTCCGCCGCGTTCTCCTACGAGCAGTACTTC; CDR3: CASSFAPPDSAAFSYEQYF
D: -; J: TRBJ1-2; V: TRBV6-2/TRBV6-3; size: few; DNA: TGTGCCAGCAGTTACCTTCCGGACAGCTATGGCTACACCTTC; CDR3: CASSYLPDSYGYTF
D: -; J: TRBJ1-6; V: TRBV30; size: -; DNA: TGTGCCTGGAGTGTTAGCGCGGGTTTCCGATATAATTCACCCCTCCACTTT; CDR3: CAWSVSAGFRYNSPLHF
D: -; J: TRBJ2-3; V: TRBV6-2/TRBV6-3; size: -; DNA: TGTGCCAGCAGGGGACACTTAAGCACAGATACGCAGTATTTT; CDR3: CASRGHLSTDTQYF
D: TRBD2; J: TRBJ2-3; V: TRBV7-9; size: -; DNA: TGTGCCAGCACTATAGCGGGGGGCACAGATACGCAGTATTTT; CDR3: CASTIAGGTDTQYF
D: TRBD1; J: TRBJ1-1; V: TRBV6-1; size: few; DNA: TGTGCCATCCGGTGGACAGGGGGGTTGAACACTGAAGCTTTCTTT; CDR3: CAIRWTGGLNTEAFF
D: -; J: TRBJ1-1; V: TRBV6-1; size: -; DNA: TGTGCCAGCAGTGACGGTGAGAACACTGAAGCTTTCTTT; CDR3: CASSDGENTEAFF
D: TRBD1; J: TRBJ1-3; V: TRBV12-3/TRBV12-4; size: -; DNA: TGTGCCAGCAGTTTAGTTCAGGGGGCGTCTGGAAACACCATATATTTT; CDR3: CASSLVQGASGNTIYF
D: -; J: TRBJ1-1; V: TRBV6-5; size: -; DNA: TGTGCCAGCAGTTACGGGACTGGGAGAACCACTGAAGCTTTCTTT; CDR3: CASSYGTGRTTEAFF
D: TRBD1; J: TRBJ1-6; V: TRBV28; size: -; DNA: TGTGCCAGCAGTTTCGGACAGGGATATAATTCACCCCTCCACTTT; CDR3: CASSFGQGYNSPLHF
D: -; J: TRBJ1-5; V: TRBV2; size: -; DNA: TGTGCCAGCAGCATGGACAATCAGCCCCAGCATTTT; CDR3: CASSMDNQPQHF
D: -; J: TRBJ2-1; V: TRBV7-9; size: -; DNA: TGTGCCAGCAGCTTAGTAGGGCTAGCAGATTACAATGAGCAGTTCTTC; CDR3: CASSLVGLADYNEQFF
D: TRBD1; J: TRBJ1-2; V: TRBV6-5; size: few; DNA: TGTGCCAGCAGTTACCTCGGGACAGGGGTTGGCTACACCTTC; CDR3: CASSYLGTGVGYTF
D: TRBD2; J: TRBJ2-3; V: TRBV19; size: few; DNA: TGTGCCAGTAGGAATAATGTAGCGGGGGGGACGGATACGCAGTATTTT; CDR3: CASRNNVAGGTDTQYF
D: -; J: TRBJ1-5; V: TRBV20-1; size: few; DNA: TGCAGTGCTAGAGACTCCGCCCGGGGCGCGGGTCAGCCCCAGCATTTT; CDR3: CSARDSARGAGQPQHF
D: -; J: TRBJ1-2; V: TRBV10-3; size: few; DNA: TGTGCCATCAGTGAGACGGAAAACTATGGCTACACCTTC; CDR3: CAISETENYGYTF
D: TRBD2; J: TRBJ2-1; V: TRBV20-1; size: few; DNA: TGCAGTGCTAGAGTTACGGGACTAGCGGGGAGGAGCTCCTACAATGAGCAGTTCTTC; CDR3: CSARVTGLAGRSSYNEQFF
D: -; J: TRBJ2-7; V: TRBV7-9; size: -; DNA: TGTGCCAGCAGCTTAGCGCTAGGCAGGGATAACGACGAGCAGTACTTC; CDR3: CASSLALGRDNDEQYF
D: -; J: TRBJ1-1; V: TRBV29-1; size: -; DNA: TGCAGCGTCGACAACAGCGCTTTCTTT; CDR3: CSVDNSAFF
D: -; J: TRBJ2-5; V: TRBV6-1; size: -; DNA: TGTGCCAGCAGTCCCGGTATCCTTCAAGAGACCCAGTACTTC; CDR3: CASSPGILQETQYF
D: -; J: TRBJ2-1; V: TRBV7-3; size: -; DNA: TGTGCCAGCAGCTTAAGTAGGGGCAATGAGCAGTTCTTC; CDR3: CASSLSRGNEQFF
D: -; J: TRBJ2-1; V: TRBV6-1; size: -; DNA: TGTGCCAGCAGTCGGGACTCATCCCTATGGCAGTTCTTC; CDR3: CASSRDSSLWQFF
D: TRBD1; J: TRBJ2-7; V: TRBV2; size: few; DNA: TGTGCCAGCAATCTTGAGACAGGGGCCCACGAGCAGTACTTC; CDR3: CASNLETGAHEQYF
D: -; J: TRBJ1-5; V: TRBV6-5; size: medium-sized; DNA: TGTGCCAGCAGTTACGGAGGAGGACAGCCCCAGCATTTT; CDR3: CASSYGGGQPQHF
D: -; J: TRBJ2-6; V: TRBV7-7; size: -; DNA: TGTGCCAGCAGCTTAAGTACGGGGCCTGGGGCCAACGTCCTGACTTTC; CDR3: CASSLSTGPGANVLTF
D: TRBD1; J: TRBJ1-6; V: TRBV2; size: -; DNA: TGTGCCAGCAGGGAGGACAGGGCCGATAATTCACCCCTCCACTTT; CDR3: CASREDRADNSPLHF
D: TRBD2; J: TRBJ2-7; V: TRBV2; size: few; DNA: TGTGCCAGCAGGGGACTAGCGGGCGATCTCTACGAGCAGTACTTC; CDR3: CASRGLAGDLYEQYF
D: -; J: TRBJ2-1; V: TRBV15; size: -; DNA: TGTGCCACCAGCAGAGAGGGTAGGTCCAGGTGGGAAAGCTCCTACAATGAGCAGTTCTTC; CDR3: CATSREGRSRWESSYNEQFF
D: TRBD1; J: TRBJ2-7; V: TRBV19; size: -; DNA: TGTGCCAGTCAGGACAGGGCCGCCTACGAGCAGTACTTC; CDR3: CASQDRAAYEQYF
D: -; J: TRBJ1-6; V: TRBV5-4; size: -; DNA: TGTGCCAGCAGGTCGGACAGCATGAGGAATTCACCCCTCCACTTT; CDR3: CASRSDSMRNSPLHF
D: -; J: TRBJ1-1; V: TRBV19; size: -; DNA: TGTGCCAGTAGCATCTTTATTGGGGACCCCCTTTACCGGACTTTCTTT; CDR3: CASSIFIGDPLYRTFF
D: TRBD1; J: TRBJ2-7; V: TRBV19; size: -; DNA: TGTGCCAGTAGTCGACCCGGCGACAGGGGTTCCTACGAGCAGTACTTC; CDR3: CASSRPGDRGSYEQYF
D: -; J: TRBJ2-1; V: TRBV7-2; size: -; DNA: TGTGCCAGCAGCCAAGATCTAGGGGGTGAGCAGTTCTTC; CDR3: CASSQDLGGEQFF
D: TRBD2; J: TRBJ2-7; V: TRBV4-2; size: -; DNA: TGTGCCAGCAGCCAAGAGGCGGGGGGTTCCGGGACGCGCTCCTACGAGCAGTACTTC; CDR3: CASSQEAGGSGTRSYEQYF
D: -; J: TRBJ2-3; V: TRBV21-1; size: -; DNA: TGTGCCAGCAGCGACTCGTCGGGCGGGGGGGACACAGATACGCAGTATTTT; CDR3: CASSDSSGGGDTDTQYF
D: -; J: TRBJ2-7; V: TRBV10-3; size: few; DNA: TGTGCCATACAAAAACAGGTAGTATCCTACGAGCAGTACTTC; CDR3: CAIQKQVVSYEQYF
D: TRBD1; J: TRBJ1-5; V: TRBV18; size: -; DNA: TGTGCCAGCTCCCCGGGACAGGGGCGACAGCCCCAGCATTTT; CDR3: CASSPGQGRQPQHF
D: -; J: TRBJ1-1; V: TRBV19; size: few; DNA: TGTGCCAGTACCACCAGATTCCAGTTGAACACTGAAGCTTTCTTT; CDR3: CASTTRFQLNTEAFF
D: TRBD2; J: TRBJ2-1; V: TRBV20-1; size: few; DNA: TGCAGTGCTCCCCTTAGCGGGGTTTCCTACAATGAGCAGTTCTTC; CDR3: CSAPLSGVSYNEQFF
D: -; J: TRBJ1-5; V: TRBV6-5; size: few; DNA: TGTGCCAGCAGTTACTCGATTGGCGATAGCAATCAGCCCCAGCATTTT; CDR3: CASSYSIGDSNQPQHF
D: -; J: TRBJ2-6; V: TRBV2; size: few; DNA: TGTGCCAGCAGTGTTCGCGGTGTTCCCGGGGCCAACGTCCTGACTTTC; CDR3: CASSVRGVPGANVLTF
D: -; J: TRBJ1-1; V: TRBV29-1; size: few; DNA: TGCAGCGTTGAACTACAGGCTACGAACACTGAAGCTTTCTTT; CDR3: CSVELQATNTEAFF
D: -; J: TRBJ1-1; V: TRBV5-1; size: -; DNA: TGCGCCAGCAGCTCGAGGGGCAGGCCGAGGGGCACTGAAGCTTTCTTT; CDR3: CASSSRGRPRGTEAFF
D: -; J: TRBJ1-1; V: TRBV6-5; size: few; DNA: TGTGCCAGCAGTTACGATCCGAACACTGAAGCTTTCTTT; CDR3: CASSYDPNTEAFF
D: -; J: TRBJ1-2; V: TRBV5-4; size: -; DNA: TGTGCCAGCAGATACGAGGCTGGCTACACCTTC; CDR3: CASRYEAGYTF
D: -; J: TRBJ1-1; V: TRBV6-5; size: few; DNA: TGTGCCAGCAGTTCTCAGGGGCTTGAAGCTTTCTTT; CDR3: CASSSQGLEAFF
D: -; J: TRBJ1-1; V: TRBV9; size: -; DNA: TGTGCCAGCAGCTCAGGACCGGACCGTGAAGCTTTCTTT; CDR3: CASSSGPDREAFF